One sample yielded the 8 T cell receptor beta chains listed below, sequenced in a study of blood T cell repertoires in COVID-19. Measured with immunoSEQ multiplex PCR; TCRdb has only the in-frame clones, and not every one. The sample shows over 110,000 clones, about 91% of them seen only once. Sequenced material: peripheral blood. These receptors came from a human donor in a cohort sampled during active COVID-19.

The CDR3 DNA reads TGTGCCAGCAGACAGGGGGGCGAGCAGTACTTC. As protein: CASRQGGEQYF. The genes are TRBV3-1 (or the pseudogene TRBV3-2) and TRBJ2-7, with 8 bases fitting TRBD1. V lost 6 bases to trimming and J lost 6 bases; unmatched junction nucleotides: 1. The V gene's germline CDR1 is LGHDT and CDR2 YNNKEL (reference sequence). The CDR3 runs to 11 residues.

The rearrangement joins TRBV20-1 to TRBJ2-1, with 10 bases lining up with TRBD2. The CDR3 loop spans 15 amino acids. V was pared by 3 bases and J by 5 bases, with 7 bases of the junction left unmatched. CDR1 is DFQATT and CDR2 is SNEGSKA in the germline V gene (reference sequence). Here the CDR3 DNA reads TGCAGTGCTAGTTCGGGACTAGCGAATCACAATGAGCAGTTCTTC. It specifies CSASSGLANHNEQFF.

The CDR3 region is CASRRTPGHGPAWQYF. The CDR3 DNA reads TGTGCCAGCAGGCGAACCCCGGGACACGGACCAGCCTGGCAGTACTTC. The chain couples TRBV27 to TRBJ2-7, with a tentative D call TRBD1 (6 bases). Germline CDR1 and CDR2: MNHEY and SMNVEV (reference sequence). V gave up 6 bases and J gave up 9 bases, with 27 bases separating them. This CDR3 is built from 16 residues.

The chain is built from TRBV29-1 and TRBJ1-2; possibly TRBD1 for D (6 bases). The length of the CDR3 is 12 residues. From germline, CDR1 is SQVTM and CDR2 ANQGSEA. Trimming shortened V by 6 bases and J by 2 bases, and 10 bases separated the two germline ends. The CDR3 region is CSVTGPNYGYTF. CDR3 nucleotide sequence: TGCAGCGTCACAGGGCCCAACTATGGCTACACCTTC.

This sequence joins TRBV7-2 and TRBJ2-2, with 10 bases aligning to TRBD2. CDR1 and CDR2 from the germline V gene are SGHTA and FQGNSA. The CDR3 sequence is 16 residues long. The V gene end was trimmed by 2 bases and the J gene end by 0 bases; junction bases not matched to a gene: 0. The CDR3 coding sequence is TGTGCCAGCAGCTTAACTAGCGGGACGAACACCGGGGAGCTGTTTTTT. Translation gives CASSLTSGTNTGELFF.

This chain joins TRBV6-2 or TRBV6-3 and TRBJ2-7; the D is unclear. The CDR3 loop spans 15 amino acids. Trimming removed 2 bases at V and 0 bases at J, with 11 bases between. Per the germline V gene, CDR1 is MNHEY and CDR2 is SVGEGT. CDR3 sequence (DNA): TGTGCCAGCAGTTACGGTCCGGTAAACTCCTACGAGCAGTACTTC. Protein sequence: CASSYGPVNSYEQYF.

V and J are TRBV5-5 and TRBJ1-2, with 7 positions matching TRBD1. Germline V gene lookup returns CDR1 SGHKS and CDR2 YYEKEE (reference sequence). V shed 0 bases and J 6 bases; nucleotides not matched to a gene: 5. The CDR3 runs to 14 residues. CDR3 residues: CASSLAGTANGYTF. The DNA for the CDR3 is TGTGCCAGCAGCTTGGCCGGGACAGCGAATGGCTACACCTTC.

The chain employs TRBV19 and TRBJ2-2, with a tentative D call TRBD2 (6 bases). V gave up 0 bases and J gave up 1 base, with 9 bases separating them. The CDR3 is made up of 16 amino acids. CDR1 is LNHDA, CDR2 SQIVND, per germline (reference sequence). As DNA, the CDR3 is TGTGCCAGTAGTATAGACGGAGGGAGGAACACCGGGGAGCTGTTTTTT. It encodes CASSIDGGRNTGELFF.